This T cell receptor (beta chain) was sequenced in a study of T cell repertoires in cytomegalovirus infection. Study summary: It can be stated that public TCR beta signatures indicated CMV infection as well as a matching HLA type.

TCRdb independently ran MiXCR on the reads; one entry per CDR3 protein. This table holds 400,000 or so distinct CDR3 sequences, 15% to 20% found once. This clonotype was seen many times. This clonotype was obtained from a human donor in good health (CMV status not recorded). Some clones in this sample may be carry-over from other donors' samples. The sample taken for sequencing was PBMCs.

CDR3 sequence (DNA): TGCAGCGCTGGGATGGACACTGAAGCTTTCTTT. Residues: CSAGMDTEAFF. The genes are TRBV29-1 and TRBJ1-1, with unresolved D. V shed 7 bases and J shed 3 bases, with 9 bases lying between them. The CDR3 runs to 11 residues. Germline V gene data show CDR1 as SQVTM and CDR2 as ANQGSEA.